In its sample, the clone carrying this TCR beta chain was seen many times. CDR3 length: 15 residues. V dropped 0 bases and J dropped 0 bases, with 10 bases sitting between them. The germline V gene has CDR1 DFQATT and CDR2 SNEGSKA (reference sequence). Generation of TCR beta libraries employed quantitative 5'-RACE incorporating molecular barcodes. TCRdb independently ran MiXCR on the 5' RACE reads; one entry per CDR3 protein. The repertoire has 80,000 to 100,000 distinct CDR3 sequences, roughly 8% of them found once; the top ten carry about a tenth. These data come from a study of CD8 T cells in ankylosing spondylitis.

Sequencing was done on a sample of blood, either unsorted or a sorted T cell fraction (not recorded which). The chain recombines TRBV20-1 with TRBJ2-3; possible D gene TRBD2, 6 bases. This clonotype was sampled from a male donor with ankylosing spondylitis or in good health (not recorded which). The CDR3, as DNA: TGCAGTGCTAGAGATAGCCGGGAGAGCACAGATACGCAGTATTTT. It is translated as CSARDSRESTDTQYF.